The rows below give T cell receptor beta chains drawn from one sample of a study of blood T cell repertoires in COVID-19. Method: immunoSEQ multiplex PCR; TCRdb's copy keeps in-frame clones and lacks some. Of about 200,000 clones in the sample, 92% are singletons; the top ten hold around 1.2%. The sample was peripheral blood. These TCRs come from a man younger than 45 with acute or convalescent COVID-19. Both conserved end residues are part of each CDR3. A D gene is named only where the DNA matches it firmly. Rows give clone size only sometimes, using once, few, many, or a class for an expanded clone.

>TRBV30|TRBJ2-7|.|.
CAWSVGKGDEQYF
TGTGCCTGGAGTGTGGGCAAAGGGGACGAGCAGTACTTC
>TRBV29-1|TRBJ2-7|TRBD1|.
CSVNSGGGYEQYF
TGCAGCGTTAACTCAGGGGGCGGCTACGAGCAGTACTTC
>TRBV7-3|TRBJ2-5|.|.
CASSLSSGESETQYF
TGTGCCAGCAGCTTATCATCGGGAGAAAGTGAGACCCAGTACTTC
>TRBV5-6|TRBJ2-1|.|.
CASGLRASAREQFF
TGTGCCAGCGGCTTGAGAGCTAGCGCGAGAGAGCAGTTCTTC
>TRBV29-1|TRBJ1-2|TRBD1|.
CSVVRDSYGYTF
TGCAGCGTCGTCCGGGACAGCTATGGCTACACCTTC
>TRBV24-1|TRBJ2-2|.|.
CATSDPGGAGELFF
TGTGCCACCAGTGACCCTGGAGGGGCCGGGGAGCTGTTTTTT
>TRBV19|TRBJ2-7|TRBD1|.
CASSIGTGNYEQYF
TGTGCCAGTAGTATCGGGACAGGTAACTACGAGCAGTACTTC
>TRBV9|TRBJ2-7|TRBD2|.
CASSVDGTSRYEQYF
TGTGCCAGCAGCGTAGATGGGACTAGCCGCTACGAGCAGTACTTC
>TRBV2|TRBJ1-3|.|.
CASSGEGISGNTIYF
TGTGCCAGCAGTGGCGAGGGAATCTCTGGAAACACCATATATTTT
>TRBV27|TRBJ1-1|.|.
CASSYQGMNTEAFF
TGTGCCAGCAGTTACCAGGGGATGAACACTGAAGCTTTCTTT
>TRBV11-3|TRBJ2-7|.|.
CASSPKAYEQYF
TGTGCCAGCAGCCCAAAAGCTTACGAGCAGTACTTC
>TRBV7-8|TRBJ2-3|TRBD2|.
CASGGRGLVSTDTQYF
TGTGCCAGCGGGGGACGTGGACTAGTTTCCACAGATACGCAGTATTTT
>TRBV7-9|TRBJ2-7|TRBD1|.
CASSLEGGRFTQYF
TGTGCCAGCAGCTTAGAAGGGGGCCGGTTCACGCAGTACTTC
>TRBV12-5|TRBJ2-1|TRBD2|.
CASGLGTSGGRKGEQFF
TGTGCTAGTGGTTTGGGGACTAGCGGGGGGAGGAAAGGTGAGCAGTTCTTC
>TRBV28|TRBJ2-7|TRBD2|.
CASSPGLAENYEQYF
TGTGCCAGCAGCCCCGGACTAGCGGAGAACTACGAGCAGTACTTC
>TRBV28|TRBJ2-2|TRBD1|once
CASLDRGSGELFF
TGTGCCAGCTTAGACAGGGGTTCCGGGGAGCTGTTTTTT
>TRBV7-8|TRBJ1-1|.|.
CASSPVVGMNTEAFF
TGTGCCAGCAGTCCCGTGGTCGGGATGAACACTGAAGCTTTCTTT
>TRBV6-4|TRBJ2-2|.|once
CASSVGGDTGELFF
TGTGCCAGCAGTGTAGGGGGTGACACCGGGGAGCTGTTTTTT
>TRBV15|TRBJ2-1|TRBD1|.
CATSLDRDRNEQFF
TGTGCCACCAGCCTTGACAGGGATCGGAATGAGCAGTTCTTC
>TRBV28|TRBJ1-2|.|.
CASSSGGLYGYTF
TGTGCCAGCAGTTCTGGGGGCCTTTATGGCTACACCTTC